Listed below are T cell receptor beta chains from one sample, sequenced in a study of T cell changes during pregnancy in multiple sclerosis. Here immunoSEQ multiplex PCR was the method, and the copy in TCRdb shows in-frame clones only, minus some. The sample lists more than 35,000 clones; 88% were seen once. The specimen was CD4+ T cells from peripheral blood mononuclear cells, collected in the first trimester of pregnancy. The receptor source for this set is a female donor with multiple sclerosis, enrolled in a pregnancy study. CDR3s include the opening cysteine and the closing phenylalanine or tryptophan. The D gene is left open where the match is weak. Clone sizes are given selectively: once, few, many, or a class where the clone is expanded.

v_gene	abundance	d_gene	j_gene	CDR3nt	CDR3aa
TRBV19	NA	TRBD1	TRBJ1-6	TGTGCCAGTAGAAGCAACAGGGGTGCTCCCCTCCACTTT	CASRSNRGAPLHF
TRBV5-6	NA	NA	TRBJ2-2	TGTGCCACATCTGGGGGACTTAAAACCGGGGAGCTGTTTTTT	CATSGGLKTGELFF
TRBV10-2	NA	NA	TRBJ2-7	TGCGCAGTGGGGGGTGATAGCTCCTACGAGCAGTACTTC	CAVGGDSSYEQYF
TRBV20-1	NA	NA	TRBJ1-1	TGCAGTGCTAGAGAAACAGGATCCGCTTTCTTT	CSARETGSAFF
TRBV2	NA	NA	TRBJ2-7	TGTGCCAGCAGCCTCGGGTTCTCCTACGAGCAGTACTTC	CASSLGFSYEQYF
TRBV12-5	NA	NA	TRBJ1-5	TGTGCTAGTGGTTCTGGCCATCCAAATCAGCCCCAGCATTTT	CASGSGHPNQPQHF
TRBV29-1	NA	TRBD2	TRBJ2-1	TGCAGCGTAGCCCGGGGGGGTGACAATGAGCAGTTCTTC	CSVARGGDNEQFF
TRBV2	NA	TRBD1	TRBJ2-5	TGTGCCAGCAGAGCTGACAGGGACGAGACCCAGTACTTC	CASRADRDETQYF
TRBV5-1	NA	TRBD2	TRBJ2-3	TGCGCCAGCAGCTCCCTCCCAAGCGGGGTGACCACAGATACGCAGTATTTT	CASSSLPSGVTTDTQYF
TRBV25-1	NA	NA	TRBJ1-2	TGTGCCAGCAGCTCTCCCGGGAGGAACTATGGCTACACCTTC	CASSSPGRNYGYTF
TRBV6-1	NA	NA	TRBJ2-1	TGTGCCAGCAGTGAAGACAGGAATACCTACAATGAGCAGTTCTTC	CASSEDRNTYNEQFF
TRBV28	NA	TRBD1	TRBJ1-2	TGTGCCAGCAGAATAACAGGGGGCGCAGGAGGCTACACCTTC	CASRITGGAGGYTF
TRBV9	once	TRBD1	TRBJ2-1	TGTGCCAGCAGCGTAGGAGGGACAGGGGCTAGGGATGAGCAGTTCTTC	CASSVGGTGARDEQFF
TRBV21-1	few	NA	TRBJ2-1	TGTGCCAGCAGCAAAGAAATACAGGGAAACAATGAGCAGTTCTTC	CASSKEIQGNNEQFF
TRBV30	NA	TRBD1	TRBJ1-1	TGTGCCTGGAGTGTAGGGACAGGGGGGGGACCTTCGGCAGCTTTCTTT	CAWSVGTGGGPSAAFF
TRBV28	NA	TRBD1	TRBJ1-1	TGTGCCAGCCGGACGGGCACAGGGGCTGAAGCTTTCTTT	CASRTGTGAEAFF
TRBV18	once	NA	TRBJ1-5	TGTGCCAGCTCAACGCAGGGGTTTGACAATCAGCCCCAGCATTTT	CASSTQGFDNQPQHF
TRBV4-1	NA	NA	TRBJ1-3	TGCGCCAGCAGCCAGGGGGGTGGGGCCCGGAACACCATATATTTT	CASSQGGGARNTIYF
TRBV5-4	NA	TRBD1	TRBJ1-3	TGTGCCAGCAGCAGGGGCCCGACAGGGTCTGGAAACACCATATATTTT	CASSRGPTGSGNTIYF
TRBV2	NA	NA	TRBJ2-6	TGTGCCAGCACTCCAGAAATTTCTGGGGCCAACGTCCTGACTTTC	CASTPEISGANVLTF
TRBV30	NA	TRBD1	TRBJ1-2	TGTGCCTGGAGTGTACGACAGGGGAACAACTATGGCTACACCTTC	CAWSVRQGNNYGYTF
TRBV10-2	NA	NA	TRBJ1-2	TGCGCCAGCAATCAGGGGCGTGCCTATGGCTACACCTTC	CASNQGRAYGYTF
TRBV2	once	TRBD2	TRBJ2-5	TGTGCCAGCAGTATTCCTAGCGGCCAAGAGACCCAGTACTTC	CASSIPSGQETQYF
TRBV18	once	TRBD1	TRBJ1-5	TGTGCCAGCTCACCAAAGGGGACAGTGGAAAATCAGCCCCAGCATTTT	CASSPKGTVENQPQHF
TRBV4-1	NA	TRBD1	TRBJ1-6	TGCGCCAGCAGCCAAGATGACAGGGGGCTGTCACCCCTCCACTTT	CASSQDDRGLSPLHF
TRBV28	once	TRBD1	TRBJ1-1	TGTGCCAGCAGTGCAGGGGGCGGGGGTTGGACTGAAGCTTTCTTT	CASSAGGGGWTEAFF
TRBV7-9	NA	TRBD1	TRBJ1-4	TGTGCCAGCAGCTTAGCGGGACAGGGGATGGATGAAAAACTGTTTTTT	CASSLAGQGMDEKLFF
TRBV10-3	NA	NA	TRBJ1-1	TGTGCCATCAGTGCTTCTATCGGAGGGATCAACACTGAAGCTTTCTTT	CAISASIGGINTEAFF
TRBV27	NA	NA	TRBJ1-2	TGTGCCAGCAGTTTATCGAATCGGGGGAACTATGGCTACACCTTC	CASSLSNRGNYGYTF
TRBV7-2	NA	TRBD1	TRBJ1-5	TGTGCCAGCAGCCCGACAGGGGGCGGCAATCAGCCCCAGCATTTT	CASSPTGGGNQPQHF
TRBV28	NA	TRBD2	TRBJ2-5	TGTGCCAGCAGTGGGGAGGGTCTTGAGACCCAGTACTTC	CASSGEGLETQYF
TRBV27	NA	TRBD1	TRBJ1-4	TGTGCCAGCAGTTTAACCCAGGACAGGGGAAATGAAAAACTGTTTTTT	CASSLTQDRGNEKLFF
TRBV18	once	NA	TRBJ1-4	TGTGCCAGCTCACCCGGGGAAGAAAAACTGTTTTTT	CASSPGEEKLFF
TRBV2	NA	TRBD1	TRBJ1-1	TGTGCCAGCAGCGCCTGGACAGGGGGCCTCACTGAAGCTTTCTTT	CASSAWTGGLTEAFF
TRBV6-1	NA	NA	TRBJ2-2	TGTGCCAGCAGGGCCGGGACTCCCAACACCGGGGAGCTGTTTTTT	CASRAGTPNTGELFF
TRBV28	NA	TRBD1	TRBJ2-3	TGTGCCAGCAGTCTACGTGGGACAGCGCGCACAGATACGCAGTATTTT	CASSLRGTARTDTQYF
TRBV2	NA	NA	TRBJ1-5	TGTGCCAGCAGTGAATTATCCCCCATGACAGGCGATCGGCCCCAGCATTTT	CASSELSPMTGDRPQHF
TRBV30	once	TRBD2	TRBJ2-5	TGTGCCTGGAGTCATAGCGGGAGCGGGGAGACCCAGTACTTC	CAWSHSGSGETQYF
TRBV4-1	once	NA	TRBJ1-2	TGCGCCAGCAGCCCTCGCGCGGGGAATGGCTACACCTTC	CASSPRAGNGYTF
TRBV2	few	TRBD1	TRBJ1-5	TGTGCCAGCAAGACGGGACAGAGCTTATCGCCCCAGCATTTT	CASKTGQSLSPQHF
TRBV5-1	few	TRBD2	TRBJ2-7	TGCGCCAGCAGCGGGGGGCCGGGGGGGCCTCCCTACGAGCAGTACTTC	CASSGGPGGPPYEQYF
TRBV7-9	NA	NA	TRBJ2-3	TGTGCCAGCGGTAGCGGCACTAGCACAGATACGCAGTATTTT	CASGSGTSTDTQYF
TRBV6-6	NA	NA	TRBJ2-1	TGTGCCAGCAGTTACGAGAAATACAATGAGCAGTTCTTC	CASSYEKYNEQFF
TRBV7-8	NA	NA	TRBJ1-6	TGTGCCAGCAGCCAAAGGGGGAATTCACCCCTCCACTTT	CASSQRGNSPLHF
TRBV28	NA	TRBD1	TRBJ2-7	TGTGCCAGCAGTTTACTCGGGACAGTCTCCTACGAGCAGTACTTC	CASSLLGTVSYEQYF
TRBV5-1	few	NA	TRBJ1-1	TGCGCCAGCAGCTTCTTGAAGAGCAGGGTACGGAACACTGAAGCTTTCTTT	CASSFLKSRVRNTEAFF
TRBV7-6	NA	TRBD2	TRBJ2-5	TGTGCCAGCAGCTTAGGGGGAGGGGCTGTGTACCAAGAGACCCAGTACTTC	CASSLGGGAVYQETQYF
TRBV30	NA	NA	TRBJ1-2	TGTGCCTGGTATTCTCCGGGACTAACCTTTGGCTACACCTTC	CAWYSPGLTFGYTF